This entry lists 11 T cell receptor beta chains sequenced from one sample in a study of molecular identifiers for immune sequencing clone quantification. MiXCR, applied by TCRdb to the PCR reads, yields one record per CDR3 protein. In the table there are some 100,000 distinct CDR3 sequences, 36% of which are singletons. Sequencing was carried out using naive CD8+ T cells from blood, with Jurkat cell RNA spiked in. Stated subset: FACS-sorted CD8+CD4-CCR7+CD45RA+ naive T cells. Source of these receptors: a human donor in good health. Some libraries in this study had Jurkat cell RNA spiked in.

This clonotype was recorded once. A read error is possible here, since a much larger clone lies one base away. This chain connects TRBV29-1 to TRBJ2-7; TRBD2 matches at 9 bases. After removal of 7 bases from V and 4 bases from J, the junction contained 8 bases not matched to a gene. Germline CDR1 is SQVTM and CDR2 is ANQGSEA. The CDR3 has 13 amino acids. The CDR3 nucleotides read TGCAGCGGCCGACTAGCGGACCTATACGAGCAGTACTTC. This sequence encodes CSGRLADLYEQYF.

This clonotype was seen at least ten times. The rearrangement uses TRBV12-3 or TRBV12-4 and TRBJ2-5; a possible D gene is TRBD1 (6 bases). The CDR3 is 13 amino acids. Trimming took off 7 bases at V and 4 bases at J, with 13 bases between the two ends. The CDR3 is CASNTQGGETQYF. The CDR3 DNA is TGTGCCAGCAATACACAGGGCGGAGAGACCCAGTACTTC.

About this clonotype: With a much larger clone just one base away, this may be a read error. The chain carries TRBV4-3 and TRBJ2-7; the D gene is possibly TRBD1 (5 bases). Per germline, CDR1 LGHNA and CDR2 YSLEER. V lost 1 base and J 2 bases, leaving 9 bases between the germline ends. This CDR3 has 14 residues. The CDR3 DNA sequence: TGCGCCAGCAGCCAAGGGGCAGGGACCTACGAGCAGTACTTC. Residues: CASSQGAGTYEQYF.

This clonotype was recorded a few times. The chain uses TRBV14 and TRBJ2-3; D might be TRBD2 (7 bases). This CDR3 spans 16 amino acids. Germline CDR1 and CDR2: SGHDN and FVKESK. Trimming took 3 bases from V and 8 from J, leaving 21 bases between them. CDR3 residues: CASSQGTGGPLGTQYF. Here the CDR3 DNA reads TGTGCCAGCAGCCAGGGAACGGGGGGCCCGTTGGGTACGCAGTATTTT.

This clonotype was counted between two and nine times. One end of the junction varies from germline; a read error may be responsible. This chain connects TRBV14 to TRBJ2-2; tentative D call: TRBD2 (6 bases). This CDR3 comprises 17 residues. From germline, CDR1 is SGHDN and CDR2 FVKESK. In DNA form, the CDR3 reads TGTGCCAGCAGCCAAGACCGGGGGAAAAAGAACACCGAGGAGCTGTTTTTT. Protein sequence: CASSQDRGKKNTEELFF.

In this sample, this clonotype turned up many times. This chain connects TRBV7-2 to TRBJ2-5; D is unclear. Trimming left V 8 bases short and J 1 base short, with 8 bases between. Germline CDR1 and CDR2: SGHTA and FQGNSA. The CDR3 contains 12 residues. The CDR3 protein is CASLNFQETQYF. CDR3 nucleotide sequence: TGTGCCAGCCTAAATTTCCAAGAGACCCAGTACTTC.

This clonotype has at least ten counts. The chain recombines TRBV29-1 with TRBJ1-5; D not certain. The V and J ends lost 3 bases and 0 bases respectively, with 6 bases between them. Germline V gene sequence: CDR1 SQVTM, CDR2 ANQGSEA. This CDR3 is 13 amino acids long. Here the CDR3 reads CSVEDGSNQPQHF. The DNA for the CDR3 is TGCAGCGTTGAGGACGGTAGCAATCAGCCCCAGCATTTT.

In the case of this clonotype: This sequence may be a read error, since a much larger clone differs from it by one base. The CDR3 protein is CASSQGSATQYF. The CDR3, as DNA: TGCGCCAGCAGCCAAGGTTCAGCTACGCAGTATTTT. The chain has TRBV4-3 and TRBJ2-3, with D hard to call. The germline V gene encodes CDR1 LGHNA and CDR2 YSLEER. V gave up 1 base and J gave up 8 bases, with 7 bases separating them. This CDR3 comprises 12 residues.

A note on this clonotype: Relative to the germline gene, one junction end is altered; a read error may explain this. CDR3 protein: CASSSSGNGQFF. CDR3 in DNA: TGTGCCAGCAGCTCTAGCGGAAATGGGCAGTTCTTC. The V and J genes are TRBV7-9 and TRBJ2-1, with TRBD2 matching over 7 bases. Per germline, CDR1 SEHNR and CDR2 FQNEAQ (reference sequence). This CDR3 is 12 amino acids long.

This clonotype appeared a few times. The rearrangement joins TRBV29-1 to TRBJ1-2, with 8 bases fitting TRBD1. V lost 0 bases and J lost 8; bases outside the gene matches: 8. Germline CDR1 is SQVTM and CDR2 is ANQGSEA. CDR3 length: 14 amino acids. In DNA form, the CDR3 reads TGCAGCGTTGAAGACGGGACAGGCCTTTTCGGCTACACCTTC. This codes for CSVEDGTGLFGYTF.

V and J are TRBV6-2 or TRBV6-3 and TRBJ2-3, with 8 bases lining up with TRBD2. The germline gives CDR1 MNHEY, CDR2 SVGEGT. After removal of 2 bases from V and 1 base from J, the junction contained 8 bases not matched to a gene. The CDR3 is 17 amino acids. The chain's CDR3 is CASSYLIGRAGTDTQYF. The CDR3 DNA is TGTGCCAGCAGTTACCTGATCGGGAGGGCCGGCACAGATACGCAGTATTTT.